Listed here is a single T cell receptor (beta chain). Its antigen is as yet unknown. This sample is drawn from a study of cytomegalovirus exposure and HLA in healthy donors. The study, taken as a whole, reports: In a later analysis, HLA-C alleles had the fewest associated TCRs, DRB1 alleles the most.

This CDR3 region has 13 residues. Germline V gene sequence: CDR1 SNHLY, CDR2 FYNNEI. The V gene end was trimmed by 6 bases and the J gene end by 8 bases; junction bases not matched to a gene: 8. The primer mix had 60 Vbeta and 13 Jbeta primers. The protocol was immunoSEQ multiplex PCR, while the TCRdb copy is restricted to in-frame clones and leaves out a portion. The sample records 99,000 or so clones, about 80% being singletons. Source material: PBMCs. The rearrangement links TRBV2 to TRBJ1-2, with 8 bases identical to TRBD1. The TCR sequence derives from a woman aged 18 to 35 in good health and CMV-seropositive. The CDR3 DNA reads TGTGCCAGCAGGGTCGGACAGGGCTGGGGCTACACCTTC. Translating gives CASRVGQGWGYTF.